This T cell receptor beta chain was retrieved from a study of blood T cells in healthy people across ages. The V segment lost 5 bases and the J segment 3 bases; nucleotides outside the gene matches: 3. The CDR3 contains 15 residues. At least ten counts were recorded for this clonotype. A J-beta primer mix and a sample-barcoded 5' primer were used in a second PCR of about 7 to 12 cycles. In TCRdb, the 5' RACE reads were re-called with MiXCR into one record per CDR3 protein. The repertoire holds 800,000 or so distinct CDR3 sequences, with 20% to 25% as singletons. The sample was also linked to a second study, of T cells of mothers and their children.

V is TRBV12-3 or TRBV12-4 and J is TRBJ2-7; 14 bases are shared with TRBD2. The sequenced sample was blood. The receptor's source is a boy between 10 and 17 years old in good health. The CDR3 loop reads CASSPGLAGVYEQYF. The DNA of the CDR3 is TGTGCCAGCAGTCCGGGACTAGCGGGAGTCTACGAGCAGTACTTC.